The sequence of this T cell receptor (beta chain) was determined in a study of cytomegalovirus exposure and HLA in healthy donors. Study summary: Tens of millions of unique TCRs from HLA-typed donors made up an early data release.

PCR employed 60 Vbeta and 13 Jbeta primers. Here immunoSEQ multiplex PCR was the method, and the copy in TCRdb shows in-frame clones only, minus some. The sample carries over 130,000 clones, about 66% recorded once. General study points: Accurate predictions that matched the HLA-A and HLA-B alleles of most subjects were reportedly made from TCR beta sequences. Rarity marked most TCR sequences, yet some public TCRs occurred in many donors.

The germline gives CDR1 SGHDT, CDR2 YYEEEE. The CDR3 is 15 amino acids. A word on this clone: What it binds is not known.

The chain employs TRBV5-6 and TRBJ2-5; D remains ambiguous. TRBJ2-7 matches the DNA end more closely, so the J call is doubtful. The receptor's source is a male donor in good health and CMV-seronegative. Sequenced: PBMCs. CDR3 sequence: CASSLSLEWSYEQYF. The CDR3 DNA reads TGTGCCAGCAGCTTGTCTTTAGAGTGGTCCTACGAGCAGTACTTC.